Presented here are 21 T cell receptor beta chains from one specimen sequenced in a study of prognosis after radiotherapy for stage I lung cancer. Genomic DNA provided the template from which TCR beta CDR3 was amplified by two-round multiplex PCR. First-round PCR amplification was performed with primers specific to each TRBV and TRBJ gene. TCRdb used MiXCR to reprocess the multiplex PCR reads, holding one entry per CDR3 protein. The data show roughly 30,000 distinct CDR3 sequences, approximately 46% seen once. The material sequenced was PBMCs, taken before or after stereotactic body radiation therapy (not recorded which). These receptors all stem from a donor aged 50 or older with non-small cell lung cancer.

V usage is TRBV5-1 and J usage is TRBJ1-2; D unresolved. V shed 4 bases and J shed 3 bases, with 10 bases lying between them. CDR1 and CDR2 from the germline V gene are SGHRS and YFSETQ. The CDR3 has 13 amino acids. The CDR3 DNA sequence: TGCGCCAGCAGCCCCGACACCCACTATGGCTACACCTTC. It yields the protein CASSPDTHYGYTF. Complete variable domain (other parts from reference TRBV5-1 and TRBJ1-2): KAGVTQTPRYLIKTRGQQVTLSCSPISGHRSVSWYQQTPGQGLQFLFEYFSETQRNKGNFPGRFSGRQFSNSRSEMNVSTLELGDSALYLCASSPDTHYGYTFGSGTRLTVV.

The gene calls are TRBV20-1 and TRBJ1-5, with a tentative D call TRBD1 (5 bases). V lost 7 bases and J lost 5, with 18 bases in between. CDR3 size: 14 residues. Germline V gene lookup returns CDR1 DFQATT and CDR2 SNEGSKA (reference sequence). The CDR3 region is CSDGASLRDQPQHF. The CDR3 nucleotides read TGCAGTGACGGGGCCTCACTGCGCGATCAGCCCCAGCATTTT.

The rearrangement joins TRBV30 to TRBJ1-5; the match to TRBD1 covers 12 bases. The CDR3 runs to 15 residues. The V gene end was trimmed by 4 bases and the J gene end by 6 bases; junction bases not matched to a gene: 7. Germline lookup yields CDR1 GTSNPN and CDR2 SVGIG (reference sequence). CDR3 bases: TGTGCCTGGACTCCAAGGGACAGGGGGCTTCAGCCCCAGCATTTT. Its protein is CAWTPRDRGLQPQHF.

At least ten counts were recorded for this clonotype. The rearrangement joins TRBV3-1 to TRBJ2-3; 7 bases agree with TRBD2. The junction had 11 bases not matched to a gene; V was cut back by 0 bases and J by 5 bases. The CDR3 consists of 17 residues. The germline CDR1 and CDR2 sequences are LGHDT and YNNKEL (reference sequence). CDR3 amino acids: CASSQEPPGEGRDTQYF. The CDR3 coding sequence is TGTGCCAGCAGCCAAGAACCCCCTGGGGAGGGGAGAGATACGCAGTATTTT.

This clonotype has ten or more counts. The chain carries TRBV20-1 and TRBJ2-5; 7 bases are a match to TRBD2. Germline loops: CDR1 DFQATT, CDR2 SNEGSKA (reference sequence). Germline trimming cut 6 bases from V and 0 bases from J; bases unmatched to any gene: 10. The CDR3 length is 15 residues. The CDR3 protein is CSASAGRPNQETQYF. The DNA of the CDR3 is TGCAGTGCCAGCGCCGGGAGGCCAAACCAAGAGACCCAGTACTTC.

This clonotype was seen at least ten times. This chain links TRBV7-6 with TRBJ2-1; D possibly matches TRBD1 or TRBD2 (6 bases each). Germline-derived CDR1 and CDR2 are SGHVS and FNYEAQ. Trimming took off 3 bases at V and 0 bases at J, with 12 bases between the two ends. This CDR3 contains 16 residues. CDR3 DNA: TGTGCCAGCAGCTTGGGGGGCGGGTACTCCTACAATGAGCAGTTCTTC. Translating it yields CASSLGGGYSYNEQFF. Filled out from reference TRBV7-6 and TRBJ2-1, the complete variable domain reads GAGVSQSPRYKVTKRGQDVALRCDPISGHVSLYWYRQALGQGPEFLTYFNYEAQQDKSGLPNDRFSAERPEGSISTLTIQRTEQRDSAMYRCASSLGGGYSYNEQFFGPGTRLTVL.

In its sample, this clonotype was seen a few times. CDR3 coding DNA: TGTGCCAGTAGTTCGTACTCGGGTTTAGCGAACACCGGGGAGCTGTTTTTT. As protein: CASSSYSGLANTGELFF. V usage is TRBV19 and J usage is TRBJ2-2; D call uncertain. The CDR3 covers 17 residues. The germline gives CDR1 LNHDA, CDR2 SQIVND (reference sequence). The V and J ends lost 5 bases and 0 bases respectively, with 16 bases between them.

As concerns this clonotype: A far more abundant clone sits one base away, making this likely a read error. V usage is TRBV6-5 and J usage is TRBJ2-3; perhaps TRBD1 as D (6 bases). V was pared by 5 bases and J by 0 bases, with 15 bases between. This CDR3 is built from 16 residues. The germline V gene has CDR1 MNHEY and CDR2 SVGAGI. This CDR3 is CASSRRTGSSTDTQYF. As DNA, the CDR3 is TGTGCCAGCAGTCGTAGAACAGGGTCTAGCACAGATACGCAGTATTTT.

This clonotype came up many times. The rearrangement uses TRBV9 and TRBJ1-5; TRBD1 is a possible D gene (5 bases). The CDR3 loop spans 15 amino acids. CDR1 and CDR2 (germline): SGDLS, YYNGEE. Deletions cut 3 bases from V and 7 bases from J, with 17 bases between. CDR3 nucleotides: TGTGCCAGCAGCGCCGAAGGGCAGGGCGCCCAGCCCCAGCATTTT. Protein product: CASSAEGQGAQPQHF.

A remark on this clonotype: A much larger clone differs by one base, so this may be a read error. V is TRBV10-2 and J is TRBJ1-5, with D possibly TRBD1 on 5 matching bases. Trimming took 7 bases from V and 5 from J, leaving 12 bases between them. The CDR3 contains 13 residues. Germline CDR1 reads WSHSY; CDR2 reads SAAADI. This CDR3 is CASTSDTYQPQHF. Written as DNA, the CDR3 is TGCGCCAGCACCTCGGACACCTATCAGCCCCAGCATTTT.

This clonotype was observed at least ten times. The genes are TRBV28 and TRBJ2-7; D is possibly TRBD1 (6 bases). The length of the CDR3 is 14 residues. V was clipped by 6 bases and J by 6 bases, with 18 bases between them. Per the germline V gene, CDR1 is MDHEN and CDR2 is SYDVKM. The CDR3 DNA reads as TGTGCCAGCAGCCCCCGACAGGAACCCTGCGAGCAGTACTTC. It codes for CASSPRQEPCEQYF.

CDR3 in amino acids: CASSPANTVELFF. The CDR3 coding sequence is TGTGCCAGCAGTCCAGCGAACACCGTTGAGCTGTTTTTT. The chain combines TRBV12-3 or TRBV12-4 with TRBJ2-2; no clear D. This CDR3 region has 13 residues. V lost 5 bases and J 11 bases, leaving 15 bases between the germline ends.

This clonotype was seen at least ten times. The rearrangement uses TRBV12-5 and TRBJ2-7; no clear D gene. The V gene lost 1 base and the J gene lost 6 bases, with 13 bases spanning the gap. CDR1 and CDR2 from the germline V gene are LGHNT and FRNRAP. The CDR3 contains 14 residues. The CDR3 is CASGLGSVTVEQYF. Written as DNA, the CDR3 is TGTGCTAGTGGTTTGGGGTCAGTAACGGTCGAGCAGTACTTC.

With regard to this clonotype: A much larger clone is a single base away; this may be a read error. This chain connects TRBV28 to TRBJ1-1, with D possibly TRBD1 on 6 matching bases. The CDR3 covers 15 residues. The V and J ends lost 5 bases and 4 bases respectively, with 17 bases between them. Germline assignment: CDR1 MDHEN and CDR2 SYDVKM. DNA of the CDR3: TGTGCCAGCAGTATAAACGGGGGGCTGGCCACTGAAGCTTTCTTT. Amino acid sequence: CASSINGGLATEAFF.

The gene calls are TRBV30 and TRBJ1-3; D gene unclear. The CDR3 runs 13 residues. Between the trimmed V and J ends, which lost 1 base and 4 bases, there was a span of 8 bases. The V gene's germline CDR1 is GTSNPN and CDR2 SVGIG (reference sequence). The chain's CDR3 is CAWSDMTGNTIYF. The CDR3 DNA follows: TGTGCCTGGAGTGATATGACCGGAAACACCATATATTTT.

Note on this clonotype: Relative to the germline gene, one junction end is altered; a read error may explain this. The chain joins TRBV6-4 to TRBJ2-1; 8 bases line up with TRBD2. CDR1 is MRHNA and CDR2 is SNTAGT in the germline V gene. This CDR3 is 17 amino acids long. As DNA, the CDR3 is TGTGCCAGCAGTGAACCCCCCCAGGGACCGGGGGGGAGTGAGCGGTTCTTC. Encoded protein: CASSEPPQGPGGSERFF.

The chain's CDR3 is CASSVSGGSWELFF. The CDR3 DNA sequence: TGTGCCAGCAGTGTATCGGGGGGGTCCTGGGAGCTGTTTTTT. The rearrangement links TRBV6-2 or TRBV6-3 to TRBJ2-2; 8 positions match TRBD2. In germline, CDR1 is MNHEY, CDR2 SVGEGT. The J segment lost 9 bases and the V segment lost 5 bases, leaving 8 bases of the junction unmatched. The length of the CDR3 is 14 residues.

This clonotype was picked up many times. The V and J genes are TRBV10-3 and TRBJ2-1, with D hard to call. The germline V gene encodes CDR1 ENHRY and CDR2 SYGVKD. This CDR3 is built from 12 residues. V dropped 3 bases and J dropped 1 base, with 1 base sitting between them. As DNA, the CDR3 is TGTGCCATCAGTGAATCCTACAATGAGCAGTTCTTC. Its translation is CAISESYNEQFF.

This clonotype was found once. No DNA is shown, since the ends of the CDR3 on it are uncertain; the CDR3 is the one TCRdb lists. The chain joins TRBV6-1 to TRBJ1-5; whether TRBD1, the table's D call, matches the DNA was not checked. CDR1 is MNHNS and CDR2 is SASEGT in the germline V gene. The CDR3 length equals 15 residues, ends included. CDR3 sequence reads: CASISGPGGNQPQHF.

This clonotype has only a few counts. The chain uses TRBV18 and TRBJ2-7; D call uncertain. The CDR3 is 15 residues long. The V gene's germline CDR1 is KGHSH and CDR2 LQKENI. The germline V and J ends were trimmed by 1 base and 2 bases, with 12 bases remaining between them. DNA of the CDR3: TGTGCCAGCTCACCACATGAGGTATCCCCCTACGAGCAGTACTTC. Translation: CASSPHEVSPYEQYF.

The sample holds many counts of this clonotype. V is TRBV5-6 and J is TRBJ2-7; 7 bases fit TRBD1. The CDR3 length is 14 residues. CDR1 SGHDT and CDR2 YYEEEE come from the germline V gene. V shed 4 bases, J shed 2 bases, and the junction held 6 bases outside the gene matches. This CDR3 is CASSLGQSTYEQYF. The DNA of the CDR3 is TGTGCCAGCAGCCTGGGACAGTCTACCTACGAGCAGTACTTC.